The sequence of this T cell receptor (beta chain) was determined in a study of T cell responses to AZD1222 COVID-19 vaccine. Repertoires were generated with immunoSEQ multiplex PCR, while TCRdb's copy carries only in-frame clones and drops some. The sample carries around 150,000 clones, 90% recorded once. Germline V CDR1 and CDR2: LGHNA, YSLEER. There are 14 residues in the CDR3. Trimming shortened V by 0 bases and J by 4 bases, and 7 bases separated the two germline ends. This TCR came from an adult in good health. The genes are TRBV4-3 and TRBJ2-1; D gene ambiguous. The sequences come from peripheral blood, collected on day 0 of AZD1222 vaccination. DNA of the CDR3: TGCGCCAGCAGCCAAGACCCCGCATACAATGAGCAGTTCTTC. This encodes CASSQDPAYNEQFF.